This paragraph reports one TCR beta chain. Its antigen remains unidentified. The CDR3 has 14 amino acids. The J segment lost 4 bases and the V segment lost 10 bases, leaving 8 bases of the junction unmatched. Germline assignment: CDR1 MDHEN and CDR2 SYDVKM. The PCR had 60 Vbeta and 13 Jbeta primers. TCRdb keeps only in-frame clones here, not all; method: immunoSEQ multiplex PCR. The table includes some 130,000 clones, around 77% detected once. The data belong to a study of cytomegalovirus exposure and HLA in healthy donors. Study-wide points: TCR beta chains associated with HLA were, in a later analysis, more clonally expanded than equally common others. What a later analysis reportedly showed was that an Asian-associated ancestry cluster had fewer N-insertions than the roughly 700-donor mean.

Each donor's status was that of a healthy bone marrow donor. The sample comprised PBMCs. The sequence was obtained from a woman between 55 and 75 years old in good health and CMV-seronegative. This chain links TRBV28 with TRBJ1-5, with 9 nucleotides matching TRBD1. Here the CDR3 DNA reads TGTGCCATCCCGGGACAGGGAGCAAATCAGCCCCAGCATTTT. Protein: CAIPGQGANQPQHF.